The entry below gives a single T cell receptor beta chain sequence along with its context. Its cognate antigen is unknown. The sample originates from a study of early T cells in non-severe SARS-CoV-2 infection. Study-wide points: A preference for anti-spike CD8 responses marked VDJdb matching, which missed private and CD4 specificities.

TCRdb reanalysed the 5' RACE reads using MiXCR and keeps one entry per CDR3 protein. This sample has some 66,000 distinct CDR3 sequences, with 13% found just once. V dropped 10 bases and J dropped 0 bases, with 10 bases sitting between them. CDR1 is MNHEY and CDR2 is SVGAGI in the germline V gene. CDR3 length: 13 amino acids. The sample comprised whole blood. The receptor was isolated from an adult who was a healthcare worker with PCR-confirmed SARS-CoV-2 infection or an uninfected control (not recorded which). The chain employs TRBV6-5 and TRBJ2-4; D unclear. For the CDR3, the DNA is TGTGCCACCCGTAAGGTAGCCAAAAACATTCAGTACTTC. Translation: CATRKVAKNIQYF.